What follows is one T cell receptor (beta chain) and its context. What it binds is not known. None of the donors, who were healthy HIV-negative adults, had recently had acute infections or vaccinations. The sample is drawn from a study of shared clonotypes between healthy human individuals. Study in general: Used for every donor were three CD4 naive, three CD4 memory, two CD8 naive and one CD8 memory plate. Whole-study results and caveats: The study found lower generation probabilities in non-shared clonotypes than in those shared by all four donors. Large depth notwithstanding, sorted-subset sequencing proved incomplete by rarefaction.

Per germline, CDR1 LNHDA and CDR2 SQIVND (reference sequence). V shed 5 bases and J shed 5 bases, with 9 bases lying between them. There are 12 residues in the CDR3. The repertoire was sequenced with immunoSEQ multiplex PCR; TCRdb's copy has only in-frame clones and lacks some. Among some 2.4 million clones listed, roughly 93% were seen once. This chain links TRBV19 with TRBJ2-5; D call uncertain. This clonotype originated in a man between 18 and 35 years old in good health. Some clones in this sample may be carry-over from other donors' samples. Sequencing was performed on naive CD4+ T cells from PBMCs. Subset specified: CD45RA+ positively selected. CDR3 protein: CASSFTRETQYF. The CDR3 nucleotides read TGTGCCAGTAGTTTCACCAGGGAGACCCAGTACTTC.